Following are 6 T cell receptor beta chains from one sample sequenced in a study of Ad26.COV2.S vaccination and SARS-CoV-2 variants. Here immunoSEQ multiplex PCR was the method, and the copy in TCRdb shows in-frame clones only, minus some. The table shows some 370,000 clones, with roughly four fifths occurring only once. Treatment: some 19 received Ad26.COV2.S at low or high dose, single or two shots; roughly five received placebo; per-sample allocation not given. On day 63 after the first injection, vaccine and placebo recipients gave samples. The sample was peripheral blood, taken in a trial of Ad26.COV2.S vaccine versus placebo. The receptors stem from a person between 18 and 65 years old who received the Ad26.COV2.S COVID-19 vaccine or a placebo.

The table lists this clone with a few counts. The rearrangement links TRBV7-9 to TRBJ1-1; TRBD1 matches at 7 bases. Germline CDR1 and CDR2: SEHNR and FQNEAQ (reference sequence). J lost 3 bases, V lost 3 bases, and 7 bases had no gene match. The CDR3 sequence is 15 residues long. The CDR3 DNA follows: TGTGCCAGCAGCTTCCCCCCCGGACAGGACACTGAAGCTTTCTTT. Translated: CASSFPPGQDTEAFF.

The chain recombines TRBV11-3 with TRBJ1-1; the D is unclear. The CDR3 consists of 14 residues. V lost 4 bases and J lost 1, with 10 bases in between. The germline gives CDR1 SGHNT, CDR2 YENEEA. CDR3 in amino acids: CASSSIGWNTEAFF. CDR3 DNA: TGTGCCAGCAGCTCGATAGGGTGGAACACTGAAGCTTTCTTT.

This clone has just one count. The chain carries TRBV19 and TRBJ2-5, with D unresolved. The CDR3 spans 14 residues. V lost 4 bases and J 4 bases, leaving 13 bases between the germline ends. Germline V gives CDR1 LNHDA, CDR2 SQIVND (reference sequence). The CDR3 sequence: CASSRSDPGETQYF. In DNA form, the CDR3 reads TGTGCCAGTAGTAGGTCGGATCCCGGAGAGACCCAGTACTTC.

The V and J genes are TRBV30 and TRBJ1-1; weak D call: TRBD1 (5 bases). With 4 bases removed from V and 6 bases from J, the gap between germline ends came to 12 bases. CDR3 length: 12 residues. The V gene's germline CDR1 is GTSNPN and CDR2 SVGIG (reference sequence). The CDR3 region has the DNA TGTGCCTGGACCACCCAGGGATCTGAAGCTTTCTTT. Its protein product is CAWTTQGSEAFF.

The V and J genes are TRBV28 and TRBJ1-5, with D unclear. V lost 2 bases to trimming and J lost 4 bases, with 0 bases between them. Germline loops: CDR1 MDHEN, CDR2 SYDVKM. This CDR3 is built from 11 residues. The chain's CDR3 is CASSLNQPQHF. In DNA form, the CDR3 reads TGTGCCAGCAGTTTAAATCAGCCCCAGCATTTT.

The gene calls are TRBV7-9 and TRBJ2-3, with 11 bases that match TRBD2. Per germline, CDR1 SEHNR and CDR2 FQNEAQ (reference sequence). The V and J ends lost 5 bases and 8 bases, in that order; junction bases with no gene match: 12. The CDR3 sequence is 16 residues long. The CDR3 here is CASSPNVLAGVSTQYF. CDR3 in DNA: TGTGCCAGCAGCCCTAACGTACTAGCGGGAGTAAGTACGCAGTATTTT.